The 17 T cell receptor beta chains below all came from one sample that was sequenced in a study of blood T cell repertoires in COVID-19. Using immunoSEQ multiplex PCR, the repertoire was profiled, and TCRdb retains in-frame clones only, with some absent. The sample lists some 260,000 clones, around 79% occurring once. The sample comprised peripheral blood. The receptors stem from an elderly woman with acute or convalescent COVID-19.

This clone was detected once. The chain combines TRBV19 with TRBJ1-4, with D maybe TRBD1 (5 bases). The germline V gene has CDR1 LNHDA and CDR2 SQIVND (reference sequence). The length of the CDR3 is 15 residues. V was cut by 9 bases and J by 2 bases, with 16 bases left in between. The CDR3 DNA follows: TGTGCCAGCCGCCCCAGGGTAGGGACTAATGAAAAACTGTTTTTT. Protein product: CASRPRVGTNEKLFF.

The chain has TRBV20-1 and TRBJ2-1; D not resolved. CDR1 is DFQATT and CDR2 is SNEGSKA in the germline V gene (reference sequence). The CDR3 is 10 residues long. V was pared by 5 bases and J by 8 bases, with 7 bases between. The CDR3 is CSALEDEQFF. CDR3 DNA sequence: TGCAGTGCTTTAGAGGATGAGCAGTTCTTC.

The rearrangement links TRBV4-3 to TRBJ2-3; 9 bases match TRBD2. The germline CDR1 and CDR2 sequences are LGHNA and YSLEER. This CDR3 region has 19 residues. V lost 0 bases and J lost 0; bases outside the gene matches: 10. The CDR3 protein is CASSQEWAGGLPSTDTQYF. CDR3 coding DNA: TGCGCCAGCAGCCAAGAGTGGGCGGGGGGGCTCCCTAGCACAGATACGCAGTATTTT.

The chain has TRBV10-1 and TRBJ2-3, with a possible D match to TRBD2 (5 bases). V dropped 3 bases and J dropped 5 bases, with 18 bases sitting between them. The CDR3 covers 16 residues. Germline V CDR1 and CDR2: WNHNN, SYGVQD (reference sequence). CDR3 sequence reads: CASSDRMGDYRDTQYF. The DNA of the CDR3 is TGCGCCAGCAGTGACAGGATGGGAGATTACCGAGATACGCAGTATTTT.

This clone was recorded a few times. The sample has other DNA sequences that encode this CDR3 too. This rearrangement joins TRBV6-2 or TRBV6-3 to TRBJ2-5; D remains unclear. Per the germline V gene, CDR1 is MNHEY and CDR2 is SVGEGT. With 3 bases removed from V and 5 bases from J, the gap between germline ends came to 4 bases. CDR3 length equals 11 residues. The CDR3 sequence is CASSYPETQYF. The CDR3 coding sequence is TGTGCCAGCAGTTATCCGGAGACCCAGTACTTC.

V usage is TRBV7-9 and J usage is TRBJ2-7; TRBD2 agrees at 7 bases. Trimming took 5 bases from V and 0 from J; bases not matched to a gene: 7. This CDR3 spans 15 amino acids. In germline, CDR1 is SEHNR, CDR2 FQNEAQ (reference sequence). In DNA, the CDR3 is TGTGCCAGCAGCACCCAGAGCGGGGCCTCCTACGAGCAGTACTTC. This sequence encodes CASSTQSGASYEQYF.

The rearrangement joins TRBV11-1 to TRBJ2-7, with 10 positions matching TRBD2. Germline CDR1 reads SGHAT; CDR2 reads FQDESV (reference sequence). The CDR3 is 15 amino acids. V shed 1 base and J 1 base; nucleotides not matched to a gene: 1. This CDR3 reads CASSLGTSGSYEQYF. The CDR3 nucleotides are TGTGCCAGCAGCTTAGGGACTAGCGGTTCCTACGAGCAGTACTTC.

The chain is built from TRBV11-2 and TRBJ1-1, with TRBD1 identical over 7 bases. Trimming removed 1 base from V and 7 bases from J; junction bases left unmatched: 6. CDR1 is SGHAT, CDR2 FQNNGV, per germline. The CDR3 loop spans 14 amino acids. The CDR3 spells CASSLAGGTGEAFF. CDR3 bases: TGTGCCAGCAGCTTAGCAGGGGGGACCGGTGAAGCTTTCTTT.

The J gene is TRBJ2-5, the V gene TRBV4-1; 11 bases match TRBD1. Trimming removed 4 bases from V and 3 bases from J; junction bases left unmatched: 16. This CDR3 spans 19 amino acids. The germline CDR1 and CDR2 sequences are MGHRA and YSYEKL. The CDR3 here is CASSPRRLDRGRIKETQYF. Here the CDR3 DNA reads TGCGCCAGCAGCCCACGCCGGCTGGACAGGGGGCGGATAAAAGAGACCCAGTACTTC.

The gene calls are TRBV3-1 (or the pseudogene TRBV3-2) and TRBJ2-7; 8 positions agree with TRBD1. Germline CDR1 and CDR2: LGHDT and YNNKEL (reference sequence). Trimming at V came to 0 bases and at J to 4 bases, leaving 5 bases not matched to a gene. The CDR3 extends over 15 amino acids. This CDR3 reads CASSQEGQETYEQYF. Here the CDR3 DNA reads TGTGCCAGCAGCCAAGAGGGACAGGAGACTTACGAGCAGTACTTC.

This clone was observed a handful of times. The genes are TRBV7-9 and TRBJ2-7; D ambiguous. Between the trimmed V and J ends, which lost 5 bases and 3 bases, there was a span of 8 bases. Germline V gene data show CDR1 as SEHNR and CDR2 as FQNEAQ (reference sequence). This CDR3 has 12 residues. The chain's CDR3 is CASSQTFYEQYF. The CDR3 DNA follows: TGTGCCAGCAGCCAAACTTTCTACGAGCAGTACTTC. The variable domain in full, with the rest retrieved from reference TRBV7-9 and TRBJ2-7, is DTGVSQNPRHKITKRGQNVTFRCDPISEHNRLYWYRQTLGQGPEFLTYFQNEAQLEKSRLLSDRFSAERPKGSFSTLEIQRTEQGDSAMYLCASSQTFYEQYFGPGTRLTVT.

This clone was recorded a few times. The rearrangement uses TRBV5-1 and TRBJ1-1; the D gene is possibly TRBD1 (6 bases). The CDR3 is 15 residues long. Germline V CDR1 and CDR2: SGHRS, YFSETQ. V was pared by 0 bases and J by 5 bases, with 14 bases between. In DNA form, the CDR3 reads TGCGCCAGCAGCTTGGGCGCCACCGGGACAACTGAAGCTTTCTTT. Translated, it gives CASSLGATGTTEAFF.

This chain links TRBV3-1 (or the pseudogene TRBV3-2) with TRBJ2-2; D not certain. The V gene lost 2 bases and the J gene lost 1 base, with 5 bases spanning the gap. Germline CDR1 and CDR2: LGHDT and YNNKEL (reference sequence). This CDR3 comprises 14 residues. This CDR3 is CASSQYKNTGELFF. In DNA, the CDR3 is TGTGCCAGCAGCCAATACAAGAACACCGGGGAGCTGTTTTTT.

The chain employs TRBV7-9 and TRBJ1-6; D gene ambiguous. Trimming stripped 3 bases from V and 8 bases from J, with 8 bases between. This CDR3 has 13 amino acids. The germline gives CDR1 SEHNR, CDR2 FQNEAQ (reference sequence). The CDR3 sequence: CASSFPADSPLHF. The DNA for the CDR3 is TGTGCCAGCAGCTTCCCTGCGGATTCACCCCTCCACTTT.

The rearrangement joins TRBV6-2 or TRBV6-3 to TRBJ1-4; D not certain. Trimming removed 3 bases at V and 3 bases at J, with 8 bases between. Germline V gene sequence: CDR1 MNHEY, CDR2 SVGEGT. This CDR3 has 14 residues. The chain's CDR3 is CASSYGQPNEKLFF. The DNA of the CDR3 is TGTGCCAGCAGTTATGGGCAGCCTAATGAAAAACTGTTTTTT.

The V call is TRBV19, the J call TRBJ1-2; 9 nucleotides line up with TRBD1. This CDR3 region has 14 residues. Germline V gene lookup returns CDR1 LNHDA and CDR2 SQIVND (reference sequence). CDR3 nucleotide sequence: TGTGCAACAGGGGGCGGTAAGCCTAACTATGGCTACACCTTC. Translating gives CATGGGKPNYGYTF.

The rearrangement joins TRBV7-2 to TRBJ2-7, with D possibly matching TRBD1 (6 bases). Germline assignment: CDR1 SGHTA and CDR2 FQGNSA. V lost 6 bases, J lost 10 bases, and 13 bases lay in between. The CDR3 consists of 11 residues. The CDR3 here is CASSSGQSQYF. The DNA for the CDR3 is TGTGCCAGCAGTTCCGGACAGTCTCAGTACTTC.